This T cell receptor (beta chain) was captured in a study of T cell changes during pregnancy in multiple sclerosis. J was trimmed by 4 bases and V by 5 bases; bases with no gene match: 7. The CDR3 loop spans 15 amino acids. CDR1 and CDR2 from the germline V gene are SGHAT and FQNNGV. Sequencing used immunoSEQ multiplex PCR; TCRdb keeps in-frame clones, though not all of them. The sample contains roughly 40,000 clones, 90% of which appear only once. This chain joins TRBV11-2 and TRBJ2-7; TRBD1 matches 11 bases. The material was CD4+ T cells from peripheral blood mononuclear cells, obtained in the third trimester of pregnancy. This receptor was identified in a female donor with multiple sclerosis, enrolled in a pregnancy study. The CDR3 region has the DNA TGTGCCAGCAGCACTCGGACAGGGGGCATATACGAGCAGTACTTC. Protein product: CASSTRTGGIYEQYF.